This TCR beta chain was obtained from a study of T cell responses to AZD1222 COVID-19 vaccine. Study-level results: Clonal diversity may have been underestimated in mostly white British donors. All repertoire sampling was performed exclusively after the peak T cell response. Nearly half of spike-specific TCRs reportedly target variant regions that are unmutated in the B.1.351 and B.1.1.7 variants. Baseline serology detected seropositivity in only 6 or 7 AZD1222 recipients.

The CDR3 is 14 residues long. V was shortened by 9 bases and J by 1 base, with 15 bases between the two germline ends. The germline V gene encodes CDR1 LGHNT and CDR2 FRNRAP. Using immunoSEQ multiplex PCR, the repertoire was profiled, and TCRdb retains in-frame clones only, with some absent. The table includes approximately 130,000 clones, about 94% detected once. Note on this clone: Its target is not known.

Sequencing used peripheral blood, obtained on day 0 of AZD1222 vaccination. The receptor comes from an adult in good health. The rearrangement uses TRBV12-5 and TRBJ1-1; D unresolved. The CDR3 region has the DNA TGTGCTAGGGATGGGAGGGCACAGAACACTGAAGCTTTCTTT. Translated, it gives CARDGRAQNTEAFF.